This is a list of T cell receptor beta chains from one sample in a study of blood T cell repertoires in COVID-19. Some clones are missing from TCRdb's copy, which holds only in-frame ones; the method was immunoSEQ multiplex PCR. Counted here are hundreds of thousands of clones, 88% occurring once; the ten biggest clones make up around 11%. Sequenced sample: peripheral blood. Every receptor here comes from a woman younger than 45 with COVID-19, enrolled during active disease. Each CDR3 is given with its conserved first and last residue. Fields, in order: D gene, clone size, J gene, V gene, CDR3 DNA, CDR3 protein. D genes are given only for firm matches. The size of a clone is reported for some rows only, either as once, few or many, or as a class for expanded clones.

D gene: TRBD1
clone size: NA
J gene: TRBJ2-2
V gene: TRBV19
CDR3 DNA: TGTGCCAGTAGACCCCAGGGGGACACCGGGGAGCTGTTTTTT
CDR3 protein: CASRPQGDTGELFF

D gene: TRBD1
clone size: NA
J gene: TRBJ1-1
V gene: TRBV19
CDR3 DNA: TGTGCCAGTAGTGTGGACAGGGGGCTTGAAGCTTTCTTT
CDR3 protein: CASSVDRGLEAFF

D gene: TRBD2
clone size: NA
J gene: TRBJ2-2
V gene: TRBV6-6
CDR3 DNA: TGTGCCAGCAGTGCTATAGCGGGGACCACCGGGGAGCTGTTTTTT
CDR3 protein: CASSAIAGTTGELFF

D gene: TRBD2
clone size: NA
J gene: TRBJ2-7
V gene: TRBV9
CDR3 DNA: TGTGCCAGCAGCGTAGCGGGAGGGCCCAGGAACGAGCAGTACTTC
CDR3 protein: CASSVAGGPRNEQYF

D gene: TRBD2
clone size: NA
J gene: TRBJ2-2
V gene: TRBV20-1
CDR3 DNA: TGCAGTGCTAGTTTGATTAGGAGCGGGGCACTGAACACCGGGGAGCTGTTTTTT
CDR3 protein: CSASLIRSGALNTGELFF

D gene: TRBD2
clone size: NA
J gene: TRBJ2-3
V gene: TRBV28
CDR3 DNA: TGTGCCAGCAGTCCAAGACTAGCCAGCACAGATACGCAGTATTTT
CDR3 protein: CASSPRLASTDTQYF

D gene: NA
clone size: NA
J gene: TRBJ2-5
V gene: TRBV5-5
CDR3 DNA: TGTGCCAGCAGCCCAGGGGACGTATACCAAGAGACCCAGTACTTC
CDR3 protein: CASSPGDVYQETQYF

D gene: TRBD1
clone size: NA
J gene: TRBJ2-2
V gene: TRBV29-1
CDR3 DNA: TGCAGCGTGGAAACAGGGGATAGCACCGGGGAGCTGTTTTTT
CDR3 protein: CSVETGDSTGELFF

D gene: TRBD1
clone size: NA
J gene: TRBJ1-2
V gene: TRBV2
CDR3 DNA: TGTGCCAGCAGCGGACAGGGAGGCTATGGCTACACCTTC
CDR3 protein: CASSGQGGYGYTF

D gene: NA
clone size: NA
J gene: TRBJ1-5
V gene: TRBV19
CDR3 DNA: TGTGCCAGCGGAGACTATAGCAATCAGCCCCAGCATTTT
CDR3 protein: CASGDYSNQPQHF

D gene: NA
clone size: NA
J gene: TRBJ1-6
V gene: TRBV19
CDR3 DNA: TGTGCCAGTAGTATATGGCGGGCAAATTCACCCCTCCACTTT
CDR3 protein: CASSIWRANSPLHF

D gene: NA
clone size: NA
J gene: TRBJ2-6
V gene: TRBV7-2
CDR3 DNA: TGTGCCAGCAGCTTATCAGGGTCTGGGGCCAACGTCCTGACTTTC
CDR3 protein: CASSLSGSGANVLTF

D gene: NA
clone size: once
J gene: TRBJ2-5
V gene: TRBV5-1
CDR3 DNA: TGCGCCAGCAGCCGACAGCCAAACCCCCAAGAGACCCAGTACTTC
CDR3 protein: CASSRQPNPQETQYF

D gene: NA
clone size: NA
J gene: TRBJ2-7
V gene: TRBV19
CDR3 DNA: TGTGCCAGTAGTATTGGCGTGGGGACAACTTACGAGCAGTACTTC
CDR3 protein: CASSIGVGTTYEQYF

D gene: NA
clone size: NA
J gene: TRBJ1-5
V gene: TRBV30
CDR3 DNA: TGTGCCTGGAGGCCCTTGGGGGCACAGCAGCCCCAGCATTTT
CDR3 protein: CAWRPLGAQQPQHF

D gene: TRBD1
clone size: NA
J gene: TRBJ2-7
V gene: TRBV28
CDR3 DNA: TGTGCCAGCAGACCGGGACAGTGGACCTCCGAGCAGTACTTC
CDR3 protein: CASRPGQWTSEQYF

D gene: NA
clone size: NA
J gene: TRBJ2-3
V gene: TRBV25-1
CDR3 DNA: TGTGCCAGCAGTGAGGGCGCCACAGATACGCAGTATTTT
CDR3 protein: CASSEGATDTQYF

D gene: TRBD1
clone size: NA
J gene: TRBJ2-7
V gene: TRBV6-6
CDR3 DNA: TGTGCCAGCAGTCCCGGGGACAGGGCCTTCCACGAGCAGTACTTC
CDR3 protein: CASSPGDRAFHEQYF

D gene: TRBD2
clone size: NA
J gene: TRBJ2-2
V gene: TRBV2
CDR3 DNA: TGTGCCAGCGTGGCGGGAGGAACCCAGGGTACCGGGGAGCTGTTTTTT
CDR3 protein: CASVAGGTQGTGELFF

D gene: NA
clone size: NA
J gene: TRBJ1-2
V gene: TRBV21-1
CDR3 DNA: TGTGCCAGCAGCGCGCAACCGGGACACCAGTTCAACTCTAACTATGGCTACACCTTC
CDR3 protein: CASSAQPGHQFNSNYGYTF

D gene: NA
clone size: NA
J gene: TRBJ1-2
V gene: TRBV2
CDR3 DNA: TGTGCCAGCAGTCAGGGGCCAAGTTATGGCTACACCTTC
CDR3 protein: CASSQGPSYGYTF

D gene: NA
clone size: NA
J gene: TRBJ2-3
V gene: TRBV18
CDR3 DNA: TGTGCCAGCTCACCACCGCAGGGCGTTACAACAGATACGCAGTATTTT
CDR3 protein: CASSPPQGVTTDTQYF

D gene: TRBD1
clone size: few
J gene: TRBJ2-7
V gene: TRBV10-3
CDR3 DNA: TGTGCCATCAGTGAGAGGACAGGGGCATCCTACGAGCAGTACTTC
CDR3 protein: CAISERTGASYEQYF

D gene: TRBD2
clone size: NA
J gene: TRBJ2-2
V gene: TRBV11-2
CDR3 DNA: TGTGCCAGCAGCAGAAGACTAGCGGATTTTACCGGGGAGCTGTTTTTT
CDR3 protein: CASSRRLADFTGELFF

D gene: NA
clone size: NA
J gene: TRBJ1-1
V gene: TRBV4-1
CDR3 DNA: TGCGCCAGCAGCCTCTCGCGAGAAACTGAAGCTTTCTTT
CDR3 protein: CASSLSRETEAFF